The source of this T cell receptor (beta chain) is a study of OX40 agonist ivuxolimab in advanced cancers. The table lists this clone with a count of one. What it recognizes is unknown. Trimming took off 3 bases at V and 8 bases at J, with 8 bases between the two ends. The CDR3 covers 11 residues. The V gene's germline CDR1 is SGHRS and CDR2 YFSETQ. The data were produced by immunoSEQ multiplex PCR, yet TCRdb's version contains in-frame clones alone and is incomplete. The table has approximately 40,000 clones, roughly four fifths seen once. Study-wide points: On average, CD8+ T cells had more expanded clones than CD4+.

This clonotype originated in an adult with an advanced solid tumor such as melanoma, head and neck, liver or kidney cancer. The rearrangement links TRBV5-1 to TRBJ1-1; maybe TRBD1 (5 bases). The material was CD4+ or CD8+ T cells sorted from blood, obtained in a trial of the OX40 agonist ivuxolimab. In nucleotides, the CDR3 is TGCGCCAGCAGCTCGGGACTCGAAGCTTTCTTT. Amino acid sequence: CASSSGLEAFF.